The sequence of this T cell receptor (beta chain) was determined in a study of response to subunit inactivated influenza vaccine. TCRdb ran MiXCR on the RT-PCR reads and lists one entry per CDR3 protein. The data contain 860,000 or so distinct CDR3 sequences, around 21% of them singletons. The CDR3 consists of 15 residues. Germline V gene data show CDR1 as MNHEY and CDR2 as SMNVEV (reference sequence). Trimming stripped 5 bases from V and 2 bases from J, with 15 bases between. This clonotype was seen a few times. The material was PBMCs from blood, obtained roughly 5 days after vaccination. The gene calls are TRBV27 and TRBJ2-5; D is ambiguous. This receptor was obtained from a man aged 50 to 60 who received an inactivated influenza vaccine. The chain's CDR3 is CASSRLWAGQETQYF. CDR3 DNA sequence: TGTGCCAGCAGTCGACTGTGGGCAGGTCAAGAGACCCAGTACTTC.